The 9 T cell receptor beta chains below were found in one sample sequenced in a study of cytomegalovirus exposure and HLA in healthy donors. PCR amplification relied on 60 Vbeta primers (plus 13 Jbeta primers). Produced via immunoSEQ multiplex PCR; TCRdb's table is partial and in-frame only. The table lists 150,000 to 200,000 clones, more than 65% of them singletons, with 4.5% to 7.5% in the top ten. Sequenced input: PBMCs. The source is a woman aged 25 to 39 in good health and CMV-seropositive.

The chain recombines TRBV5-1 with TRBJ1-4; D remains unclear. CDR3 length equals 14 residues. Germline assignment: CDR1 SGHRS and CDR2 YFSETQ. Trimming removed 4 bases at V and 7 bases at J, with 14 bases between. CDR3 DNA sequence: TGCGCCAGCAGCAGGACCGAGGGTGTTGAAAAACTGTTTTTT. Its protein product is CASSRTEGVEKLFF.

This chain joins TRBV7-2 and TRBJ2-7, with D possibly being TRBD1 (5 bases). The germline V and J ends were trimmed by 1 base and 2 bases, with 9 bases remaining between them. From germline, CDR1 is SGHTA and CDR2 FQGNSA. The CDR3 loop spans 14 amino acids. CDR3 in DNA: TGTGCCAGCAGCTTAGGGGGCGAGCCCTACGAGCAGTACTTC. Amino acid sequence: CASSLGGEPYEQYF.

The sample holds one count of this clone. J is TRBJ2-7 and V is TRBV9, with D unclear. V lost 0 bases, J lost 1 base, and 5 bases lay in between. The CDR3 covers 13 residues. CDR1 and CDR2 from the germline V gene are SGDLS and YYNGEE. CDR3: CASSVDLSYEQYF. The CDR3 DNA reads TGTGCCAGCAGCGTAGACCTATCCTACGAGCAGTACTTC.

The chain recombines TRBV5-1 with TRBJ2-5; D is unclear. Deletions cut 4 bases from V and 5 bases from J, with 9 bases between. Germline-derived CDR1 and CDR2 are SGHRS and YFSETQ. The CDR3 totals 12 residues. CDR3 in amino acids: CASSLGRETQYF. CDR3 DNA sequence: TGCGCCAGCAGCCTTGGGCGCGAGACCCAGTACTTC.

CDR3 sequence: CASSADTDTEAFF. The CDR3 DNA reads TGTGCCAGCAGCGCCGACACGGACACTGAAGCTTTCTTT. The J gene is TRBJ1-1, the V gene TRBV7-9; unclear D gene. V lost 5 bases and J 3 bases, leaving 10 bases between the germline ends. This CDR3 is built from 13 residues. The germline gives CDR1 SEHNR, CDR2 FQNEAQ (reference sequence).

The rearrangement links TRBV5-1 to TRBJ2-2; the match to TRBD1 covers 7 bases. CDR3 length equals 15 residues. Germline V lookup: CDR1 SGHRS, CDR2 YFSETQ. With V trimmed by 3 bases and J by 2 bases, 4 bases remained unmatched. The CDR3 sequence: CASSSGDRNTGELFF. CDR3 nucleotide sequence: TGCGCCAGCAGCTCCGGGGACAGAAACACCGGGGAGCTGTTTTTT.

This clone has a single count. The chain has TRBV13 and TRBJ2-5; D remains ambiguous. Germline assignment: CDR1 PRHDT and CDR2 FYEKMQ (reference sequence). There are 13 residues in the CDR3. V was pared by 1 base and J by 5 bases, with 8 bases between. Written as DNA, the CDR3 is TGTGCCAGCAGCTTAGAGGCGAGGGAGACCCAGTACTTC. Encoded protein: CASSLEARETQYF.

The genes are TRBV5-1 and TRBJ2-7; the D gene is possibly TRBD1 (6 bases). This CDR3 has 14 amino acids. V dropped 3 bases and J dropped 6 bases, with 16 bases sitting between them. CDR1 SGHRS and CDR2 YFSETQ come from the germline V gene. CDR3: CASSYGNRVSEQYF. CDR3 nucleotides: TGCGCCAGCAGCTACGGAAACAGGGTATCCGAGCAGTACTTC.

The rearrangement joins TRBV28 to TRBJ2-7; no clear D gene. The germline V and J ends were trimmed by 6 bases and 2 bases, with 5 bases remaining between them. This CDR3 has 11 amino acids. Germline V gene lookup returns CDR1 MDHEN and CDR2 SYDVKM. CDR3 loop: CASSLTYEQYF. CDR3 sequence (DNA): TGTGCCAGCAGCCTAACCTACGAGCAGTACTTC.